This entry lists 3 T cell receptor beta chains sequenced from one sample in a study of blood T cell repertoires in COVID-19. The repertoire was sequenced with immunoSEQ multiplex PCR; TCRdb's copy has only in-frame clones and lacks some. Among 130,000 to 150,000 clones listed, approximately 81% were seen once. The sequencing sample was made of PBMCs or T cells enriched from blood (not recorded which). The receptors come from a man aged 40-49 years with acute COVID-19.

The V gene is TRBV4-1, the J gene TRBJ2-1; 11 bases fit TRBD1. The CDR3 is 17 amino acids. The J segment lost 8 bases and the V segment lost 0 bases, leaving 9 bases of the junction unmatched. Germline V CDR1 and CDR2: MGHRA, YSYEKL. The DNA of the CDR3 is TGCGCCAGCAGCCAAGATGGCGGGACAGGGGGTTTTTATGAGCAGTTCTTC. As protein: CASSQDGGTGGFYEQFF.

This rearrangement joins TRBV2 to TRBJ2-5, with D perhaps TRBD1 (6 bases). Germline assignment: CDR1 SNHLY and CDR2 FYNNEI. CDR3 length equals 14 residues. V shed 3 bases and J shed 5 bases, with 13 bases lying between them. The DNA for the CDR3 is TGTGCCAGCAGTGAGATCCAGGGGCTGGAGACCCAGTACTTC. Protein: CASSEIQGLETQYF. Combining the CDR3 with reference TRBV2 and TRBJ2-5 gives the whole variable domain EPEVTQTPSHQVTQMGQEVILRCVPISNHLYFYWYRQILGQKVEFLVSFYNNEISEKSEIFDDQFSVERPDGSNFTLKIRSTKLEDSAMYFCASSEIQGLETQYFGPGTRLLVL.

The CDR3 spells CASSLGYRTGANEKLFF. The CDR3, as DNA: TGTGCCAGCAGCTTAGGGTATCGGACAGGGGCTAATGAAAAACTGTTTTTT. J is TRBJ1-4 and V is TRBV7-2; 9 bases are shared with TRBD1. J lost 3 bases, V lost 1 base, and 6 bases had no gene match. The CDR3 sequence is 17 residues long. CDR1 and CDR2 from the germline V gene are SGHTA and FQGNSA.